The sequence of this TCR beta chain was determined in a study of beta chain features in type 1 diabetes. CDR1 is MNHEY, CDR2 SVGAGI, per germline. The CDR3 loop spans 16 amino acids. V lost 3 bases and J lost 3, with 15 bases in between. TCRB transcripts that were expressed got sequenced, as all of the isolated RNA had been reverse transcribed. Produced via immunoSEQ multiplex PCR; TCRdb's table is partial and in-frame only. The table lists 900,000 or so clones, about 17% of them singletons, with around 0.02% in the top ten. The rearrangement links TRBV6-5 to TRBJ2-1, with D possibly matching TRBD2 (6 bases). The source of this sequence is a woman younger than 30 in good health. What was sequenced was naive CD4+ T cells from blood. In DNA form, the CDR3 reads TGTGCCAGCAGTTATGGCGTTGGGGGGTTCTACAATGAGCAGTTCTTC. This translates into CASSYGVGGFYNEQFF.